This is a list of T cell receptor beta chains from one sample in a study of cytomegalovirus exposure and HLA in healthy donors. Profiled with immunoSEQ multiplex PCR; TCRdb holds only in-frame clones, not every one. The sample lists 170,000 or so clones, over 75% seen once, with roughly 1.7% in the top ten. Sequences were obtained from PBMCs. These receptors all stem from a woman aged 25 to 39 in good health and CMV-seronegative. Both conserved end residues are part of each CDR3. Each record gives: D gene, J gene, V gene, clone size, CDR3 protein, CDR3 DNA. A D gene is named only where the DNA matches it firmly. Only some rows state a clone size, as once, few, many or a class for expanded clones.

>.|TRBJ1-5|TRBV4-3|few
CASSQDVGQPQHF
TGCGCCAGCAGCCAAGATGTCGGGCAGCCCCAGCATTTT
>TRBD1|TRBJ1-2|TRBV5-1|.
CASSQTGGSYGYTF
TGCGCCAGCAGCCAAACAGGGGGCAGCTATGGCTACACCTTC
>.|TRBJ1-5|TRBV7-8|.
CASSLRGLFQPQHF
TGTGCCAGCAGCTTAAGGGGCCTTTTTCAGCCCCAGCATTTT
>TRBD1|TRBJ2-1|TRBV19|.
CASSNPTGGRPTGEQFF
TGTGCCAGTAGTAACCCGACAGGGGGCAGGCCCACGGGTGAGCAGTTCTTC
>.|TRBJ2-5|TRBV25-1|.
CASSDSGLGQETQYF
TGTGCCAGCAGTGATTCAGGGTTGGGTCAAGAGACCCAGTACTTC
>.|TRBJ2-7|TRBV6-1|once
CASGERQGPYEQYF
TGTGCCAGCGGTGAAAGGCAGGGTCCCTACGAGCAGTACTTC
>TRBD2|TRBJ2-7|TRBV2|.
CASSPLAGDLAEQYF
TGTGCCAGCAGTCCACTAGCGGGAGACCTCGCCGAGCAGTACTTC
>TRBD1|TRBJ1-1|TRBV28|.
CASRTGNTEAFF
TGTGCCAGTAGGACAGGGAACACTGAAGCTTTCTTT
>TRBD1|TRBJ2-6|TRBV5-4|.
CASSFIDRGSGANVLTF
TGTGCCAGCAGCTTTATAGACAGGGGTAGTGGGGCCAACGTCCTGACTTTC
>TRBD2|TRBJ2-3|TRBV27|.
CASSLMLAGGTDTQYF
TGTGCCAGCAGTTTAATGCTAGCGGGAGGAACAGATACGCAGTATTTT
>.|TRBJ1-2|TRBV30|.
CAWNLRRDGGGYTF
TGTGCCTGGAATCTTCGGCGGGACGGCGGGGGCTACACCTTC
>TRBD1|TRBJ1-6|TRBV28|once
CASSGGQVGSPLHF
TGTGCCAGCAGTGGAGGACAGGTTGGATCACCCCTCCACTTT